Reported below is one T cell receptor (beta chain). Its specificity is unknown. A second PCR, run for about 6 to 11 cycles, used a sample-barcoded 5' primer plus a J-beta primer mix. The study obtained at least 3 million CDR3-containing paired-end reads from every sample. TCRdb called the 5' RACE reads again in MiXCR, with one record for every CDR3 protein. The sample consists of approximately 1,700,000 distinct CDR3 sequences, about two fifths of them appearing once. V lost 7 bases, J lost 0 bases, and 19 bases lay in between. The CDR3 is 17 amino acids. CDR1 and CDR2 from the germline V gene are MNHNS and SASEGT. This specimen belongs to a study of blood T cells in healthy people across ages. Study-wide findings and caveats: Comparison with aged donors showed that long-lived donors had more naive CD4+ cells and higher diversity. PBMCs were not sorted, which prevented a conclusive comparison of naive versus antigen-experienced cells. The unknown donor CMV status may have confounded expanded clonotype changes.

Sequenced material: blood. The V and J genes are TRBV6-1 and TRBJ2-4, with a tentative D call TRBD1 (5 bases). The receptor's source is a human donor in good health. The CDR3 DNA reads as TGTGCCAGCACCGGCGACTTCGGACAACTAGCCAAAAACATTCAGTACTTC. This gives the protein CASTGDFGQLAKNIQYF.